This T cell receptor (beta chain) was captured in a study of Ad26.COV2.S vaccination and SARS-CoV-2 variants. V was clipped by 7 bases and J by 0 bases, with 8 bases between them. Germline CDR1 and CDR2: SGDLS and YYNGEE. The length of the CDR3 is 13 residues. Treatment noted: approximately 18 received Ad26.COV2.S at low or high dose, single or two shots; several received placebo; per-sample allocation not given. Sampling was performed 63 days after the first vaccine or placebo injection. Sequencing used immunoSEQ multiplex PCR; TCRdb keeps in-frame clones, though not all of them. Of about 330,000 clones in the sample, approximately 87% were seen once.

Sequenced here: peripheral blood, sampled in a trial of Ad26.COV2.S vaccine versus placebo. The TCR comes from a person between 18 and 60 years old who received the Ad26.COV2.S COVID-19 vaccine or a placebo. This chain joins TRBV9 and TRBJ1-3, with D tentatively TRBD1 (5 bases). The CDR3 here is CASQGLSGNTIYF. The CDR3 DNA reads as TGTGCCAGCCAGGGCCTCTCTGGAAACACCATATATTTT.